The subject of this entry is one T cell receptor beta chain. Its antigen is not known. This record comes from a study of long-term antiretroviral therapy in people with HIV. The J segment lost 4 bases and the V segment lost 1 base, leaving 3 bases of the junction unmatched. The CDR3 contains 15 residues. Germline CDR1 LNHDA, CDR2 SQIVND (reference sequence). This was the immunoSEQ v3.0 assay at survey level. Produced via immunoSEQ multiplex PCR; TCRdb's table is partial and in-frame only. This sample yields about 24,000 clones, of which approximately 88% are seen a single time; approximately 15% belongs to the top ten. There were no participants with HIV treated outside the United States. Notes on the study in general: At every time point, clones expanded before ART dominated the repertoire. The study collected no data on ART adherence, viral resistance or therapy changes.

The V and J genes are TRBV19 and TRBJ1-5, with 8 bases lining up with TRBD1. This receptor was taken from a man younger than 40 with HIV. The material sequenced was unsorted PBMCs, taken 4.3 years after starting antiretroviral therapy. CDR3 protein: CASSIAGQGNQPQHF. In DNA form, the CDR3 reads TGTGCCAGTAGTATAGCCGGACAGGGTAATCAGCCCCAGCATTTT.